The clone carrying this T cell receptor beta chain was seen only once. Its antigen is unidentified. The data were taken from a study of T cell responses to AZD1222 COVID-19 vaccine. Study-level results: Repertoire sampling was restricted to post-peak T cell response timepoints. Donors were mostly white British, more females; clonal diversity possibly underestimated. Spike-specific TCR breadth and depth grew following two AZD1222 doses. Unmutated variant regions are reportedly the target of nearly half of TCRs that are spike-specific.

Clones were sequenced by immunoSEQ multiplex PCR, and TCRdb holds only the in-frame ones, with some missing. The sample lists 95,000 to 150,000 clones; about 90% were seen once. Sequencing used peripheral blood, obtained on day 0 of AZD1222 vaccination. The clonotype comes from an adult in good health.

CDR3 nucleotide sequence: TGTGCCAGCAGCTTAGCCGGTCAGCCCCAGCATTTT. Translating gives CASSLAGQPQHF. The V gene is TRBV7-2, the J gene TRBJ1-5, with no clear D. The CDR3 is 12 amino acids. Deletions cut 0 bases from V and 6 bases from J, with 3 bases between. The germline gives CDR1 SGHTA, CDR2 FQGNSA.